These 14 T cell receptor beta chains originate from one sample sequenced in a study of blood T cell repertoires in COVID-19. Sequencing used immunoSEQ multiplex PCR; TCRdb keeps in-frame clones, though not all of them. Of some 88,000 clones in the sample, roughly 84% are singletons; the top ten hold more than 12%. The sample taken for sequencing was peripheral blood. The receptors shown here come from a woman in her 70s with acute or convalescent COVID-19.

This chain joins TRBV5-6 and TRBJ1-6; possible D gene TRBD1, 6 bases. V lost 2 bases to trimming and J lost 7 bases, with 13 bases between them. This CDR3 spans 15 amino acids. From germline, CDR1 is SGHDT and CDR2 YYEEEE. The CDR3: CASSFRGSGNSPLHF. The CDR3 bases are TGTGCCAGCAGCTTCAGGGGCTCAGGCAATTCACCCCTCCACTTT.

The chain has TRBV5-1 and TRBJ2-1; tentative D call: TRBD2 (6 bases). Between the trimmed V and J ends, which lost 4 bases and 10 bases, there was a span of 24 bases. CDR3 length: 16 amino acids. The germline CDR1 and CDR2 sequences are SGHRS and YFSETQ. CDR3 sequence (DNA): TGCGCCAGCAGCCCAACCGCGGGACGGGCGGCTGGGGAGCAGTTCTTC. Translated, it gives CASSPTAGRAAGEQFF.

The chain combines TRBV6-5 with TRBJ2-5; possible D gene TRBD2, 6 bases. This CDR3 region has 16 residues. Trimming removed 2 bases from V and 7 bases from J, with 20 bases in between. In germline, CDR1 is MNHEY, CDR2 SVGAGI. In nucleotides, the CDR3 is TGTGCCAGCAGTTACGGAGGGACCCAACCCGGAGGGACCCAGTACTTC. It codes for CASSYGGTQPGGTQYF.

The chain carries TRBV24-1 and TRBJ2-2; no clear D. The V gene's germline CDR1 is KGHDR and CDR2 SFDVKD. This CDR3 is 16 amino acids long. Between the trimmed V and J ends, which lost 4 bases and 1 base, there was a span of 12 bases. Written as DNA, the CDR3 is TGTGCCACCAGTGAGGTTGGCGGATTGAACACCGGGGAGCTGTTTTTT. Its translation is CATSEVGGLNTGELFF.

This chain connects TRBV11-3 to TRBJ2-1, with TRBD2 matching over 16 bases. The CDR3 totals 16 residues. V was clipped by 6 bases and J by 10 bases; unmatched bases: 9. Germline CDR1 reads SGHNT; CDR2 reads YENEEA. The CDR3 reads CASRAGTSGRADEQFF. The DNA for the CDR3 is TGTGCCAGCAGGGCCGGGACTAGCGGGAGGGCCGACGAGCAGTTCTTC.

This clone showed up just a few times. V and J are TRBV11-3 and TRBJ2-7, with 7 bases matching TRBD1. This CDR3 is built from 12 residues. J gave up 6 bases and V 7 bases, and 6 bases lay outside the gene matches. CDR1 and CDR2 from the germline V gene are SGHNT and YENEEA. DNA of the CDR3: TGTGCCAGCAACACAGGGGACGGCGAGCAGTACGTC. Its translation is CASNTGDGEQYV.

The chain carries TRBV7-9 and TRBJ2-5; TRBD2 aligns across 7 bases. Germline V gene sequence: CDR1 SEHNR, CDR2 FQNEAQ (reference sequence). There are 16 residues in the CDR3. V gave up 5 bases and J gave up 2 bases; unmatched junction bases: 11. DNA of the CDR3: TGTGCCAGCAGCCATGATAGTAGCGGGTGGCAAGAGACCCAGTACTTC. Translating it yields CASSHDSSGWQETQYF.

The chain recombines TRBV12-3 or TRBV12-4 with TRBJ1-2, with 9 bases fitting TRBD1. The trim removed 6 bases at V and 8 bases at J, leaving 7 bases unmatched. CDR3 length equals 13 residues. Here the CDR3 reads CASSQGQGEGYTF. The CDR3 bases are TGTGCCAGCAGCCAGGGACAGGGTGAGGGCTACACCTTC.

This rearrangement joins TRBV7-2 to TRBJ2-7, with D tentatively TRBD2 (5 bases). The CDR3 is 13 residues long. Trimming pared 2 bases from V and 4 bases from J, leaving 9 bases between. Germline V CDR1 and CDR2: SGHTA, FQGNSA. The CDR3 DNA reads as TGTGCCAGCAGCTTATATGGGGAGTACGAGCAGTACGTC. Translation: CASSLYGEYEQYV.

On this clone: Other DNA variants within this sample encode the same CDR3. The chain links TRBV10-2 to TRBJ1-5; D gene unclear. The V gene lost 0 bases and the J gene lost 0 bases, with 9 bases spanning the gap. CDR1 and CDR2 from the germline V gene are WSHSY and SAAADI. The CDR3 length is 16 residues. CDR3 sequence: CASSESPGNSNQPQHF. In DNA form, the CDR3 reads TGCGCCAGCAGTGAGTCACCGGGGAATAGCAATCAGCCCCAGCATTTT.

This clone was recorded a few times. The chain carries TRBV10-2 and TRBJ1-6; TRBD1 agrees at 8 bases. Germline CDR1 and CDR2: WSHSY and SAAADI. The CDR3 totals 13 residues. The junction had 5 bases not matched to a gene; V was cut back by 9 bases and J by 7 bases. CDR3 amino acids: CASRGQGNSPLHF. DNA for the CDR3: TGCGCCAGTAGAGGACAGGGAAATTCACCCCTCCACTTT.

The chain links TRBV19 to TRBJ2-1, with 7 bases that match TRBD1. Trimming removed 8 bases from V and 3 bases from J; junction bases left unmatched: 4. Germline CDR1 is LNHDA and CDR2 is SQIVND (reference sequence). CDR3 size: 13 residues. The CDR3 region is CASEDRIYNEQFF. CDR3 DNA sequence: TGTGCCAGTGAGGACAGGATCTACAATGAGCAGTTCTTC.

The chain couples TRBV11-3 to TRBJ2-6; D gene uncertain. The germline V gene encodes CDR1 SGHNT and CDR2 YENEEA. The CDR3 spans 18 residues. The V and J ends lost 1 base and 2 bases respectively, with 15 bases between them. In DNA form, the CDR3 reads TGTGCCAGCAGCTTAGGAGGTGAAGGCCGGACTGGGGCCAACGTCCTGACTTTC. It encodes CASSLGGEGRTGANVLTF. The variable domain in full, completed from reference TRBV11-3 and TRBJ2-6, reads EAGVVQSPRYKIIEKKQPVAFWCNPISGHNTLYWYLQNLGQGPELLIRYENEEAVDDSQLPKDRFSAERLKGVDSTLKIQPAELGDSAVYLCASSLGGEGRTGANVLTFGAGSRLTVL.

V gene TRBV6-5 combines with J gene TRBJ1-4; 10 bases align to TRBD1. Germline V lookup: CDR1 MNHEY, CDR2 SVGAGI. The CDR3 sequence is 15 residues long. The trim removed 6 bases at V and 3 bases at J, leaving 4 bases unmatched. In DNA, the CDR3 is TGTGCCAGCAGCCGACAGGGGGCTGCTAATGAAAAACTGTTTTTT. This gives the protein CASSRQGAANEKLFF.